Here is one T cell receptor beta chain with its context. The table came from immunoSEQ multiplex PCR; TCRdb's copy has only in-frame clones and leaves some out. The repertoire consists of 30,000 to 45,000 clones, with about 91% occurring once and the leading ten covering 11%. The data are from a study of T cell changes during pregnancy in multiple sclerosis. V lost 7 bases, J lost 2 bases, and 23 bases lay in between. Per the germline V gene, CDR1 is MDHEN and CDR2 is SYDVKM. The CDR3 covers 17 residues. V and J are TRBV28 and TRBJ1-2; possible D gene TRBD1, 6 bases. The origin of this receptor is a female donor with multiple sclerosis, enrolled in a pregnancy study. The sequencing used CD8+ T cells from peripheral blood mononuclear cells, collected in the third trimester of pregnancy. The CDR3 here is CASTEAEGHKTNYGYTF. DNA of the CDR3: TGTGCCAGCACGGAAGCAGAGGGACACAAGACCAACTATGGCTACACCTTC.